This passage covers 22 T cell receptor beta chains from one sample sequenced in a study of T cells in women clearing cervical HPV infection. Some clones are missing from TCRdb's copy, which holds only in-frame ones; the method was immunoSEQ multiplex PCR. This listing includes more than 20,000 clones. The sequencing sample was made of blood buffy coat. Every receptor here comes from a woman between 18 and 70 years old with a cervical HPV16 infection that either progressed to CIN3+ or cleared (not recorded which).

This clone shows up as medium-sized (0.01 to 0.1%) by frequency. The read gets to within 3 residues of the CDR3 end, and the germline J gene fills in the rest. The sample has other DNA sequences that encode this CDR3 too. This chain uses TRBV7-6 with TRBJ2-1; D may be TRBD2 (6 bases). The CDR3 spans 15 residues. The germline V gene encodes CDR1 SGHVS and CDR2 FNYEAQ. Between the trimmed V and J ends, which lost 6 bases and 7 bases, there was a span of 19 bases. The CDR3 bases that were read are TGTGCCAGCAGTTACCGACTAGAGAGAGTGAATGAG. Translating gives CASSYRLERVNE. The entire CDR3 protein reads CASSYRLERVNEQFF.

Details on this clone: One junction end does not reproduce the germline sequence, and a read error may be involved. The CDR3 extends 3 residues past the end of the read, so its final part is completed from the germline J gene. The rearrangement joins TRBV4-2 to TRBJ1-2; D possibly corresponds to TRBD1 (5 bases). The CDR3 has 16 amino acids. Germline CDR1 reads LGHNA; CDR2 reads YNFKEQ. The sequenced CDR3 bases are TGCGCCAGCAGCCAAGGTAGTGGTAGGGGCCAGGCTGGC. Protein sequence: CASSQGSGRGQAG. In full, the CDR3 is CASSQGSGRGQAGYTF.

Comment on this clone: The read comes to an end 3 residues before the CDR3 does, leaving the germline J gene to fill in the end. The chain joins TRBV19 to TRBJ2-3; 7 bases agree with TRBD1. The CDR3 is made up of 15 amino acids. The germline gives CDR1 LNHDA, CDR2 SQIVND (reference sequence). V gave up 8 bases and J gave up 6 bases; unmatched junction bases: 14. The CDR3 region is CASSDRARRVDTQYF. The part of the CDR3 DNA that was read is TGTGCCAGTTCCGACAGGGCCCGCCGTGTGGATACG.

The CDR3 DNA, read in part, is TGCAGTGCTAGCGCAGGGGGCGGTCAGCCC. This gives the protein CSASAGGGQP. The full CDR3 protein reads CSASAGGGQPQHF. The genes are TRBV20-1 and TRBJ1-5; 8 bases are a match to TRBD1. With the read ending 3 residues before the CDR3 end, the germline J gene is used to fill in that end. This CDR3 has 13 residues. Germline V lookup: CDR1 DFQATT, CDR2 SNEGSKA (reference sequence). V lost 3 bases to trimming and J lost 6 bases; unmatched junction nucleotides: 4.

As for this clone: The read falls 3 residues short of the CDR3 end, and the missing part is taken from the germline J gene. The chain is built from TRBV5-1 and TRBJ2-4; D not certain. The CDR3 loop spans 16 amino acids. Germline V gene sequence: CDR1 SGHRS, CDR2 YFSETQ. The V gene lost 5 bases and the J gene lost 3 bases, with 18 bases spanning the gap. The CDR3 spells CASRPTMPSGKNIQYF. Partial CDR3 DNA: TGCGCCAGCAGGCCCACAATGCCTTCGGGCAAAAACATT. Using reference TRBV5-1 and TRBJ2-4 for the parts outside the CDR3, the full variable domain is KAGVTQTPRYLIKTRGQQVTLSCSPISGHRSVSWYQQTPGQGLQFLFEYFSETQRNKGNFPGRFSGRQFSNSRSEMNVSTLELGDSALYLCASRPTMPSGKNIQYFGAGTRLSVL.

About this clone: Sequencing ends 3 residues short of the CDR3 end; the germline J gene provides the rest. The chain couples TRBV10-3 to TRBJ1-2, with TRBD1 identical over 8 bases. The CDR3 is 13 residues long. V was pared by 6 bases and J by 2 bases, with 2 bases of the junction left unmatched. CDR1 is ENHRY and CDR2 is SYGVKD in the germline V gene. CDR3 amino acids: CAIRQGVNYGYTF. CDR3 DNA, as far as it was read: TGTGCCATCAGACAGGGGGTCAACTATGGC.

As to this clone: The read finishes 3 residues shy of the CDR3 end, and the germline J gene is used to complete it. This sequence joins TRBV20-1 and TRBJ1-5; possibly TRBD1 for D (6 bases). The CDR3 consists of 18 residues. CDR1 and CDR2 (germline): DFQATT, SNEGSKA (reference sequence). V lost 0 bases and J 0 bases, leaving 18 bases between the germline ends. CDR3 DNA (partial): TGCAGTGCTAGAGATCGAACAGGGTCTCCCTATAGCAATCAGCCC. This encodes CSARDRTGSPYSNQP. The complete CDR3 protein is CSARDRTGSPYSNQPQHF.

Comment on this clone: The read is 3 residues too short to cover the CDR3 end, so that end is filled in from the germline J gene. The rearrangement uses TRBV19 and TRBJ2-2, with D hard to call. Between the trimmed V and J ends, which lost 11 bases and 5 bases, there was a span of 15 bases. CDR3 size: 13 residues. The germline CDR1 and CDR2 sequences are LNHDA and SQIVND (reference sequence). CDR3 DNA (partial): TGTGCCTGCCTTAGAAAAGGGACCGGGGAG. Translation gives CACLRKGTGE. The CDR3 as a whole reads CACLRKGTGELFF.

As regards this clone: The sequence runs out 3 residues before the end of the CDR3; the remainder is reconstructed from the germline J gene. This chain links TRBV20-1 with TRBJ1-2; possibly TRBD1 for D (5 bases). In germline, CDR1 is DFQATT, CDR2 SNEGSKA (reference sequence). V was cut by 1 base and J by 3 bases, with 18 bases left in between. CDR3 length: 16 amino acids. Partial CDR3 DNA: TGCAGTGCTAGAGTCGCCCCAGGGTCCCAACACTATGGC. Protein: CSARVAPGSQHYG. The full CDR3 sequence reads CSARVAPGSQHYGYTF.

To note about this clone: Sequencing ends 3 residues short of the CDR3 end; the germline J gene provides the rest. V usage is TRBV20-1 and J usage is TRBJ2-7, with D possibly being TRBD2 (6 bases). V was trimmed by 6 bases and J by 0 bases, leaving 18 bases between them. The CDR3 runs 15 residues. The germline V gene has CDR1 DFQATT and CDR2 SNEGSKA (reference sequence). The covered CDR3 bases are TGCAGTGCCACTCTCTTGCGGGACTTCTCCTACGAG. Its protein product is CSATLLRDFSYE. The full CDR3 is CSATLLRDFSYEQYF.

A note on this clone: With the read ending 3 residues before the CDR3 end, the germline J gene is used to fill in that end. V usage is TRBV19 and J usage is TRBJ1-1, with a possible D match to TRBD1 (5 bases). V lost 1 base to trimming and J lost 2 bases, with 8 bases between them. The germline CDR1 and CDR2 sequences are LNHDA and SQIVND (reference sequence). This CDR3 is built from 14 residues. CDR3 sequence: CASSIGQINTEAFF. CDR3 DNA (partial): TGTGCCAGTAGTATAGGACAGATCAACACTGAA.

By frequency, this clone is medium-sized. The read gets to within 3 residues of the CDR3 end, and the germline J gene fills in the rest. V gene TRBV6-2 or TRBV6-3 combines with J gene TRBJ2-5; weak D call: TRBD2 (5 bases). The germline CDR1 and CDR2 sequences are MNHEY and SVGEGT. V was cut by 2 bases and J by 7 bases, with 11 bases left in between. The CDR3 runs to 13 residues. The CDR3 bases that were read are TGTGCCAGCAGTTACAACGGGGTTGGGACC. Translated: CASSYNGVGT. The CDR3 in its entirety is CASSYNGVGTQYF.

CDR3 DNA, as far as it was read: TGCAGTGCTAGAGGGACTAGGGGTAGGGAGACC. Translated: CSARGTRGRET. The CDR3 as a whole reads CSARGTRGRETQYF. This chain connects TRBV20-1 to TRBJ2-5; 7 positions agree with TRBD2. Coverage ceases 3 residues before the CDR3 finishes, and the germline J gene fills in the end. The CDR3 totals 14 residues. Germline CDR1 is DFQATT and CDR2 is SNEGSKA (reference sequence). After removal of 1 base from V and 5 bases from J, the junction contained 7 bases not matched to a gene.

Concerning this clone itself: Coverage ceases 3 residues before the CDR3 finishes, and the germline J gene fills in the end. The chain joins TRBV19 to TRBJ1-4; possibly TRBD1 for D (6 bases). V was pared by 8 bases and J by 7 bases, with 23 bases between. The germline CDR1 and CDR2 sequences are LNHDA and SQIVND (reference sequence). The CDR3 has 16 amino acids. The CDR3 region is CASRDTSYARSEKLFF. Incomplete CDR3 DNA: TGTGCCAGTCGGGACACCAGTTATGCAAGGTCTGAAAAA.

Concerning this clone itself: The read halts 3 residues ahead of the CDR3 end, with the missing end drawn from the germline J gene. This chain uses TRBV10-3 with TRBJ2-1; 8 bases match TRBD1. Germline lookup yields CDR1 ENHRY and CDR2 SYGVKD. Trimming removed 3 bases from V and 6 bases from J; junction bases left unmatched: 4. The CDR3 sequence is 14 residues long. The covered CDR3 bases are TGTGCCATCAGTGAACAGGGGGGAATCAATGAG. Its translation: CAISEQGGINE. The CDR3, in full, reads CAISEQGGINEQFF.

With regard to this clone: The missing CDR3 end, 3 residues past where the read stops, is filled in from the germline J gene. This chain uses TRBV7-3 with TRBJ2-6, with D perhaps TRBD1 (6 bases). V was shortened by 5 bases and J by 4 bases, with 15 bases between the two germline ends. The CDR3 totals 16 residues. Germline lookup yields CDR1 SGHTA and CDR2 FQGTGA. The CDR3 reads CASSRDRGQGANVLTF. Incomplete CDR3 DNA: TGTGCCAGCAGCCGTGATCGTGGACAGGGGGCCAACGTC.

Points on this clone: The CDR3 end lies 3 residues beyond the end of the read and is filled in from the germline J gene. V is TRBV14 and J is TRBJ1-1, with D possibly matching TRBD1 (6 bases). This CDR3 region has 17 residues. Trimming left V 0 bases short and J 0 bases short, with 14 bases between. Germline V gene sequence: CDR1 SGHDN, CDR2 FVKESK. CDR3 sequence: CASSQDRGGDMNTEAFF. The CDR3 bases that were read are TGTGCCAGCAGCCAAGATAGAGGGGGAGATATGAACACTGAA. The entire variable domain, with the rest obtained from reference TRBV14 and TRBJ1-1, is as follows: EAGVTQFPSHSVIEKGQTVTLRCDPISGHDNLYWYRRVMGKEIKFLLHFVKESKQDESGMPNNRFLAERTGGTYSTLKVQPAELEDSGVYFCASSQDRGGDMNTEAFFGQGTRLTVV.

About this clone itself: Coverage ceases 3 residues before the CDR3 finishes, and the germline J gene fills in the end. The chain recombines TRBV13 with TRBJ1-3; 9 nucleotides align to TRBD1. CDR1 is PRHDT and CDR2 is FYEKMQ in the germline V gene (reference sequence). The junction had 5 bases not matched to a gene; V was cut back by 4 bases and J by 1 base. CDR3 length: 16 residues. The CDR3 loop is CASSYRDRASGNTIYF. Partial CDR3 DNA: TGTGCCAGCAGCTATAGGGACAGGGCTTCTGGAAACACC.

The sequenced part of the CDR3 DNA is TGTGCCAGCACCCTGGACAGACAAGAGACC. Encoded protein: CASTLDRQET. The full CDR3 sequence reads CASTLDRQETQYF. The rearrangement uses TRBV6-2 or TRBV6-3 and TRBJ2-5; TRBD1 is a possible D gene (6 bases). From the germline J gene comes the end of the CDR3, since the read stops 3 residues before it. Per germline, CDR1 MNHEY and CDR2 SVGEGT. With 7 bases removed from V and 2 bases from J, the gap between germline ends came to 11 bases. This CDR3 region has 13 residues.

For this clone: The DNA ends 3 residues before the CDR3 does, and the rest of the CDR3 is filled in from the germline J gene. This chain uses TRBV18 with TRBJ2-4; D possibly corresponds to TRBD1 (6 bases). The CDR3 totals 14 residues. CDR1 and CDR2 from the germline V gene are KGHSH and LQKENI. CDR3 DNA, as far as it was read: TGTGCCAGCTCACCCCAGACAGGCCATCGGGGT. This gives the protein CASSPQTGHRG. The complete CDR3 reads CASSPQTGHRGQYF.

The sequenced CDR3 bases are TGTGCCATCGCCCAATCCTTGGACAGGGCTGGAAACACC. Translating gives CAIAQSLDRAGNT. The complete CDR3 reads CAIAQSLDRAGNTIYF. V is TRBV10-3 and J is TRBJ1-3, with 8 bases aligning to TRBD1. The observed sequence ends 3 residues before the CDR3 terminus, with the missing tail filled in from the germline J gene. The CDR3 spans 16 residues. CDR1 ENHRY and CDR2 SYGVKD come from the germline V gene. V was pared by 8 bases and J by 2 bases, with 11 bases of the junction left unmatched.

To note about this clone: The read is 3 residues too short to cover the CDR3 end, so that end is filled in from the germline J gene. This chain links TRBV2 with TRBJ1-6; D ambiguous. Trimming stripped 2 bases from V and 7 bases from J, with 6 bases between. This CDR3 has 13 amino acids. The germline V gene encodes CDR1 SNHLY and CDR2 FYNNEI. The CDR3 spells CASSERSNSPLHF. CDR3 bases read: TGTGCCAGCAGTGAAAGGTCAAATTCACCC. The entire variable domain, with the rest obtained from reference TRBV2 and TRBJ1-6, is as follows: EPEVTQTPSHQVTQMGQEVILRCVPISNHLYFYWYRQILGQKVEFLVSFYNNEISEKSEIFDDQFSVERPDGSNFTLKIRSTKLEDSAMYFCASSERSNSPLHFGNGTRLTVT.